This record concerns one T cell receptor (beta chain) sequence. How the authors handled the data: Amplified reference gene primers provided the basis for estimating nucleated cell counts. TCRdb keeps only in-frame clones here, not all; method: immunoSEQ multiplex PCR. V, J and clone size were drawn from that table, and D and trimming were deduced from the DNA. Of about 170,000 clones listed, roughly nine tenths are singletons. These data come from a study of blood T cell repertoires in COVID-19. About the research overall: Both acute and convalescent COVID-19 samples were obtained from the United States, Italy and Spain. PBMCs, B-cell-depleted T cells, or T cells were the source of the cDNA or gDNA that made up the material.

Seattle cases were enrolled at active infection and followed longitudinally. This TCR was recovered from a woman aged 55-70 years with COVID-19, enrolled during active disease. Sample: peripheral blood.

Here the CDR3 reads CASSPGGYASNQPQHF. In nucleotides, the CDR3 is TGTGCCAGCAGCCCCGGAGGGTATGCGAGCAATCAGCCCCAGCATTTT. V gene TRBV13 combines with J gene TRBJ1-5; D is unclear. There are 16 residues in the CDR3. Between the trimmed V and J ends, which lost 5 bases and 1 base, there was a span of 15 bases. Germline V gives CDR1 PRHDT, CDR2 FYEKMQ (reference sequence).